This entry describes one T cell receptor (beta chain). The method was immunoSEQ multiplex PCR; TCRdb's version includes in-frame clones alone and lacks a portion of them. The table shows 95,000 to 100,000 clones, with about 90% occurring only once. The sample originates from a study of blood T cell repertoires in COVID-19. The CDR3 is 13 amino acids. Germline V CDR1 and CDR2: SEHNR, FQNEAQ (reference sequence). V lost 5 bases and J 0 bases, leaving 7 bases between the germline ends. The chain uses TRBV7-9 and TRBJ1-1; D gene unclear. What was sequenced was peripheral blood. This sequence was found in a woman aged 30 to 39 with acute or convalescent COVID-19. CDR3 nucleotide sequence: TGTGCCAGCAGCAGCGATATGAACACTGAAGCTTTCTTT. Its translation: CASSSDMNTEAFF. The full variable domain, rest sourced from reference TRBV7-9 and TRBJ1-1, is DTGVSQNPRHKITKRGQNVTFRCDPISEHNRLYWYRQTLGQGPEFLTYFQNEAQLEKSRLLSDRFSAERPKGSFSTLEIQRTEQGDSAMYLCASSSDMNTEAFFGQGTRLTVV.